Following are 15 T cell receptor beta chains from one sample sequenced in a study of T cells after posttransplantation cyclophosphamide. Some clones are missing from TCRdb's copy, which holds only in-frame ones; the method was immunoSEQ multiplex PCR. Of over 3,500 clones in the sample, roughly 77% were seen once. Cyclophosphamide on days +3 and +4 followed busulfan-fludarabine conditioning and a marrow graft. The specimen was PBMCs, collected approximately 30 days after a stem cell transplant with posttransplant cyclophosphamide. All receptors come from a male patient in his 50s who received an allogeneic stem cell transplant from an unrelated donor, was CMV-positive, and had acute GVHD only. The graft donor may have contributed some T cells.

The CDR3, as DNA: TGTGCCAGCAGCGTAGCTAGCGGGGGAATGAATACGCAGTATTTT. This encodes CASSVASGGMNTQYF. The chain combines TRBV9 with TRBJ2-3; 10 positions match TRBD2. Germline loops: CDR1 SGDLS, CDR2 YYNGEE. Unmatched junction bases numbered 5, after V lost 0 bases and J lost 7 bases. This CDR3 has 15 residues.

The chain carries TRBV7-9 and TRBJ2-7; D is ambiguous. With 5 bases removed from V and 0 bases from J, the gap between germline ends came to 11 bases. The CDR3 loop spans 14 amino acids. Germline assignment: CDR1 SEHNR and CDR2 FQNEAQ (reference sequence). In DNA form, the CDR3 reads TGTGCCAGCAGCCCCTGGGCAGCCTCCTACGAGCAGTACTTC. Its protein product is CASSPWAASYEQYF.

The chain has TRBV18 and TRBJ2-7; 7 nucleotides match TRBD2. The CDR3 sequence is 16 residues long. CDR1 and CDR2 from the germline V gene are KGHSH and LQKENI. Unmatched junction bases numbered 14, after V lost 4 bases and J lost 5 bases. CDR3 DNA sequence: TGTGCCAGCTCACGCTCTTCAAGCGGGGTGATCCACGAGCAGTACTTC. It specifies CASSRSSSGVIHEQYF.

The chain is built from TRBV7-9 and TRBJ2-1; D is unclear. CDR3 length: 13 residues. The germline V gene has CDR1 SEHNR and CDR2 FQNEAQ (reference sequence). Trimming shortened V by 2 bases and J by 9 bases, and 11 bases separated the two germline ends. Here the CDR3 reads CASSLLSRSEQFF. CDR3 DNA sequence: TGTGCCAGCAGCTTACTGTCCCGGAGTGAGCAGTTCTTC.

This chain connects TRBV27 to TRBJ2-1, with TRBD2 identical over 12 bases. The V and J ends lost 5 bases and 4 bases, in that order; junction bases with no gene match: 6. Germline lookup yields CDR1 MNHEY and CDR2 SMNVEV (reference sequence). The CDR3 loop spans 16 amino acids. The CDR3 region is CASSPPGLAGYNEQFF. Here the CDR3 DNA reads TGTGCCAGCAGTCCTCCCGGACTAGCGGGATACAATGAGCAGTTCTTC.

The V call is TRBV11-2, the J call TRBJ2-1, with 8 bases matching TRBD2. Germline trimming cut 3 bases from V and 6 bases from J; bases unmatched to any gene: 7. The CDR3 sequence is 15 residues long. CDR1 is SGHAT and CDR2 is FQNNGV in the germline V gene. The CDR3 is CASSFFGLAGNEQFF. The CDR3 DNA reads as TGTGCCAGCAGCTTCTTCGGGCTAGCGGGCAATGAGCAGTTCTTC.

The chain recombines TRBV19 with TRBJ1-1; D not certain. The CDR3 is 12 amino acids. The ends were cut back, 5 bases at V and 7 bases at J, with 11 bases in the middle. The germline CDR1 and CDR2 sequences are LNHDA and SQIVND (reference sequence). The CDR3 DNA follows: TGTGCCAGTAGTCTACGGAGTCTTGAAGCTTTCTTT. Protein sequence: CASSLRSLEAFF.

This chain links TRBV4-1 with TRBJ2-7; 7 nucleotides agree with TRBD1. Germline CDR1 and CDR2: MGHRA and YSYEKL. Trimming removed 3 bases from V and 3 bases from J; junction bases left unmatched: 14. CDR3 size: 17 residues. CDR3 residues: CASSQTGFDADIYEQYF. CDR3 sequence (DNA): TGCGCCAGCAGCCAGACAGGGTTCGATGCGGACATCTACGAGCAGTACTTC.

The DNA for the CDR3 is TGTGCCAGCAGCTTGACCCAGAGCACAGATACGCAGTATTTT. This encodes CASSLTQSTDTQYF. The V and J genes are TRBV5-4 and TRBJ2-3; no firm D call. Germline lookup yields CDR1 SGHNT and CDR2 YYREEE (reference sequence). Trimming left V 1 base short and J 0 bases short, with 6 bases between. CDR3 length: 14 amino acids.

The DNA of the CDR3 is TGTGCCAGCAGCAAACAGGGTCAAGAGACCCAGTACTTC. Translating gives CASSKQGQETQYF. This chain uses TRBV7-2 with TRBJ2-5; tentatively, D is TRBD1 (6 bases). Between the trimmed V and J ends, which lost 5 bases and 2 bases, there was a span of 9 bases. CDR3 length: 13 residues. CDR1 and CDR2 from the germline V gene are SGHTA and FQGNSA.

The rearrangement links TRBV7-6 to TRBJ2-7, with 7 bases identical to TRBD1. CDR3 size: 15 residues. CDR1 is SGHVS, CDR2 FNYEAQ, per germline. The trim removed 1 base at V and 3 bases at J, leaving 6 bases unmatched. For the CDR3, the DNA is TGTGCCAGCAGCTTAGGTAAGGGGGCACTCTACGAGCAGTACTTC. It yields the protein CASSLGKGALYEQYF. The variable domain in full, completed from reference TRBV7-6 and TRBJ2-7, reads GAGVSQSPRYKVTKRGQDVALRCDPISGHVSLYWYRQALGQGPEFLTYFNYEAQQDKSGLPNDRFSAERPEGSISTLTIQRTEQRDSAMYRCASSLGKGALYEQYFGPGTRLTVT.

V is TRBV30 and J is TRBJ1-6; the D is unclear. The CDR3 extends over 13 amino acids. V was clipped by 7 bases and J by 7 bases, with 14 bases between them. Germline loops: CDR1 GTSNPN, CDR2 SVGIG (reference sequence). This chain's CDR3 is CAYTGKRNSPLHF. The CDR3 DNA is TGTGCCTATACCGGGAAAAGGAATTCACCCCTCCACTTT.

This chain connects TRBV30 to TRBJ2-3; the D gene is possibly TRBD2 (6 bases). V was trimmed by 3 bases and J by 10 bases, leaving 17 bases between them. CDR1 GTSNPN and CDR2 SVGIG come from the germline V gene (reference sequence). This CDR3 region has 13 residues. The chain's CDR3 is CAWSAGRMGAQYF. The CDR3 DNA is TGTGCCTGGAGCGCCGGGAGAATGGGTGCGCAGTATTTT.

Only a few counts were recorded for this clone. The gene calls are TRBV11-2 and TRBJ2-7; 10 nucleotides align to TRBD2. The V segment lost 3 bases and the J segment 4 bases; nucleotides outside the gene matches: 3. This CDR3 region has 14 residues. CDR1 is SGHAT, CDR2 FQNNGV, per germline. The CDR3 bases are TGTGCCAGCAGCTTGAGCGGGAGGGGGTACGAGCAGTACTTC. Translation gives CASSLSGRGYEQYF.

This clone has just one count. This rearrangement joins TRBV27 to TRBJ2-1, with 9 nucleotides matching TRBD2. Per the germline V gene, CDR1 is MNHEY and CDR2 is SMNVEV (reference sequence). Trimming cost V 5 bases and J 3 bases; bases outside gene matches: 14. The CDR3 has 18 residues. In nucleotides, the CDR3 is TGTGCCAGCAGTCAGGCCTCACCGGGACTAGCAGGCTACAATGAGCAGTTCTTC. Amino acids: CASSQASPGLAGYNEQFF.